A single sample is the source of the 20 T cell receptor beta chains below, sequenced in a study of blood T cell repertoires in COVID-19. Using immunoSEQ multiplex PCR, the repertoire was profiled, and TCRdb retains in-frame clones only, with some absent. The sample shows approximately 150,000 clones, about 87% of them seen only once. The sequencing input was peripheral blood. The receptors were gathered from a human donor with COVID-19, enrolled during active disease. The donor label of this sample is uncertain.

This chain connects TRBV19 to TRBJ1-1, with 9 bases that match TRBD1. The CDR3 has 16 amino acids. V was clipped by 7 bases and J by 3 bases; unmatched bases: 12. The V gene's germline CDR1 is LNHDA and CDR2 SQIVND (reference sequence). The CDR3 loop reads CASMGQGKFVDTEAFF. Here the CDR3 DNA reads TGTGCCAGTATGGGACAGGGAAAGTTCGTGGACACTGAAGCTTTCTTT.

V gene TRBV2 combines with J gene TRBJ2-6, with D perhaps matching TRBD1 (6 bases). V lost 7 bases to trimming and J lost 2 bases, with 12 bases between them. Germline CDR1 SNHLY, CDR2 FYNNEI. The CDR3 spans 15 residues. CDR3 coding DNA: TGTGCCAGCACACCCAAGGGGGCTGGGGCCAACGTCCTGACTTTC. Amino acid sequence: CASTPKGAGANVLTF.

This chain uses TRBV3-1 (or the pseudogene TRBV3-2) with TRBJ2-3; D not certain. The CDR3 runs 13 residues. Between the trimmed V and J ends, which lost 1 base and 5 bases, there was a span of 7 bases. Germline V gene data show CDR1 as LGHDT and CDR2 as YNNKEL (reference sequence). The CDR3: CASSQARGDTQYF. DNA for the CDR3: TGTGCCAGCAGCCAAGCGAGAGGAGATACGCAGTATTTT.

V is TRBV30 and J is TRBJ1-1; D gene uncertain. Germline CDR1 is GTSNPN and CDR2 is SVGIG (reference sequence). The CDR3 length is 10 residues. V was cut by 5 bases and J by 8 bases, with 9 bases left in between. CDR3 residues: CAWAEGEAFF. DNA for the CDR3: TGTGCCTGGGCCGAGGGAGAAGCTTTCTTT.

The V gene is TRBV6-2 or TRBV6-3, the J gene TRBJ2-3; perhaps TRBD1 as D (6 bases). V was clipped by 2 bases and J by 2 bases, with 11 bases between them. This CDR3 has 15 residues. CDR1 and CDR2 from the germline V gene are MNHEY and SVGEGT. As DNA, the CDR3 is TGTGCCAGCAGTTACCCGGACAGAGACACAGATACGCAGTATTTT. Translated: CASSYPDRDTDTQYF.

The V and J genes are TRBV7-9 and TRBJ2-3; 9 nucleotides align to TRBD2. Germline assignment: CDR1 SEHNR and CDR2 FQNEAQ (reference sequence). CDR3 length: 15 amino acids. Trimming took 5 bases from V and 2 from J; bases not matched to a gene: 5. The CDR3 spells CASSPAGGATDTQYF. CDR3 sequence (DNA): TGTGCCAGCAGCCCCGCGGGAGGGGCCACAGATACGCAGTATTTT.

The chain combines TRBV21-1 with TRBJ2-4; whether TRBD2, the table's D call, matches the DNA was not checked. TRBV21-1 is tagged as a pseudogene. This CDR3 has 18 amino acids. The chain's CDR3 is CASSKQRAPGLAKNIQYF. The CDR3 coding sequence is TGTGCCAGCAGCAAACAGAGGGCACCAGGTTTGGCCAAAAACATTCAGTACTTC.

The rearrangement joins TRBV20-1 to TRBJ1-3; TRBD1 is a possible D gene (5 bases). CDR1 and CDR2 from the germline V gene are DFQATT and SNEGSKA (reference sequence). Trimming pared 3 bases from V and 3 bases from J, leaving 12 bases between. The CDR3 length is 14 residues. This chain's CDR3 is CSASAQGLGNTIYF. In DNA, the CDR3 is TGCAGTGCTAGTGCCCAGGGCCTTGGAAACACCATATATTTT.

V is TRBV6-5 and J is TRBJ1-2, with TRBD1 matching over 7 bases. The CDR3 is 13 residues long. Trimming removed 9 bases from V and 5 bases from J; junction bases left unmatched: 9. Germline CDR1 is MNHEY and CDR2 is SVGAGI. In nucleotides, the CDR3 is TGTGCCAGACAGACAGGGCGAGAATATGGCTACACCTTC. This translates into CARQTGREYGYTF.

This clone was seen ten or more times. The chain combines TRBV5-4 with TRBJ2-7; 8 bases fit TRBD1. Germline V lookup: CDR1 SGHNT, CDR2 YYREEE (reference sequence). J was trimmed by 4 bases and V by 3 bases; bases with no gene match: 3. The CDR3 extends over 13 amino acids. The DNA of the CDR3 is TGTGCCAGCAGCTCAGGGACAGGTTACGAGCAGTACTTC. Its translation is CASSSGTGYEQYF.

The V gene is TRBV2, the J gene TRBJ2-1; 7 positions agree with TRBD2. CDR1 and CDR2 from the germline V gene are SNHLY and FYNNEI. V dropped 2 bases and J dropped 6; count of bases not matched to a gene: 4. The CDR3 consists of 14 residues. CDR3 bases: TGTGCCAGCAGTGAAAGCGGGATAGTCAATGAGCAGTTCTTC. This encodes CASSESGIVNEQFF.

CDR3 bases: TGTGCCAGCAGTTTATGGGCGAACTACGAGCAGTACTTC. It encodes CASSLWANYEQYF. The chain carries TRBV27 and TRBJ2-7; D gene unclear. This CDR3 comprises 13 residues. The V gene lost 1 base and the J gene lost 3 bases, with 7 bases spanning the gap. From germline, CDR1 is MNHEY and CDR2 SMNVEV (reference sequence).

The chain recombines TRBV4-1 with TRBJ1-2; D is possibly TRBD1 (5 bases). Between the trimmed V and J ends, which lost 4 bases and 6 bases, there was a span of 24 bases. The CDR3 spans 17 residues. Germline CDR1 MGHRA, CDR2 YSYEKL. CDR3 loop: CASSPPPWAGGVHGYTF. Here the CDR3 DNA reads TGCGCCAGCAGCCCCCCACCCTGGGCCGGAGGGGTGCATGGCTACACCTTC.

The chain has TRBV4-1 and TRBJ1-2; D remains unclear. Trimming stripped 0 bases from V and 0 bases from J, with 8 bases between. CDR3 length: 15 residues. Germline V CDR1 and CDR2: MGHRA, YSYEKL. The CDR3 sequence: CASSQDPIPNYGYTF. DNA for the CDR3: TGCGCCAGCAGCCAAGATCCTATTCCTAACTATGGCTACACCTTC.

V is TRBV6-1 and J is TRBJ1-5; 11 bases align to TRBD1. Trimming removed 1 base from V and 6 bases from J; junction bases left unmatched: 5. Germline loops: CDR1 MNHNS, CDR2 SASEGT. This CDR3 spans 16 amino acids. The DNA for the CDR3 is TGTGCCAGCAGTGAAGAGGGCGGGACAGGGGGTCAGCCCCAGCATTTT. Translating gives CASSEEGGTGGQPQHF.

The chain recombines TRBV6-5 with TRBJ1-3; the D gene is possibly TRBD1 (6 bases). This CDR3 contains 15 residues. Germline V lookup: CDR1 MNHEY, CDR2 SVGAGI. V dropped 6 bases and J dropped 0 bases, with 12 bases sitting between them. CDR3 protein: CASSKDSYSGNTIYF. In DNA, the CDR3 is TGTGCCAGCAGCAAGGACAGTTACTCTGGAAACACCATATATTTT.

This chain links TRBV11-1 with TRBJ1-1, with D perhaps TRBD1 (5 bases). With 4 bases removed from V and 7 bases from J, the gap between germline ends came to 10 bases. Germline lookup yields CDR1 SGHAT and CDR2 FQDESV (reference sequence). CDR3 size: 12 residues. The CDR3 coding sequence is TGTGCCAGCAGCTCCTCGGGGGGTGAAGCTTTCTTT. Translating gives CASSSSGGEAFF.

The chain links TRBV28 to TRBJ1-5; TRBD1 matches 9 bases. The germline CDR1 and CDR2 sequences are MDHEN and SYDVKM. V dropped 9 bases and J dropped 7; count of bases not matched to a gene: 7. CDR3 length: 13 residues. This CDR3 reads CASYWDRDQPQHF. The CDR3 region has the DNA TGTGCCAGTTATTGGGACAGGGACCAGCCCCAGCATTTT.

The V and J genes are TRBV11-1 and TRBJ2-7; D gene ambiguous. The CDR3 spans 13 residues. Trimming took 5 bases from V and 1 from J, leaving 9 bases between them. Looked up from germline, CDR1 is SGHAT and CDR2 is FQDESV (reference sequence). The CDR3 DNA is TGTGCCAGCAGCCCAACCAGTTCCTACGAGCAGTACTTC. Translation gives CASSPTSSYEQYF.

J is TRBJ1-2 and V is TRBV30; D unresolved. This CDR3 spans 11 amino acids. The V and J ends lost 3 bases and 7 bases respectively, with 9 bases between them. In germline, CDR1 is GTSNPN, CDR2 SVGIG (reference sequence). The CDR3 loop reads CAWSSRGGYTF. CDR3 DNA: TGTGCCTGGAGCTCCCGAGGTGGCTACACCTTC.